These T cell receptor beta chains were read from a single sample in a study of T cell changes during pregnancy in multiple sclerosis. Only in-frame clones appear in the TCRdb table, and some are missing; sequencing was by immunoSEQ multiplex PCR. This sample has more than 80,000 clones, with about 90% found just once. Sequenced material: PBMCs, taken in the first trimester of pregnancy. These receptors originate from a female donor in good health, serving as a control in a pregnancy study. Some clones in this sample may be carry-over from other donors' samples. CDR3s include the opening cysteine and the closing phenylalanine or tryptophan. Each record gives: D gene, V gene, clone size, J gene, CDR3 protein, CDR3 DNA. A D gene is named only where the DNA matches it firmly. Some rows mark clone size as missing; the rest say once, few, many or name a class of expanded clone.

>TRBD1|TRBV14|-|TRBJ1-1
CASSPGDRGVGYGEAFF
TGTGCCAGCAGCCCAGGGGACAGGGGAGTAGGATACGGTGAAGCTTTCTTT
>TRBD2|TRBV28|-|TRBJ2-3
CASEELAGVDTQYF
TGTGCCAGCGAGGAACTAGCGGGAGTCGATACGCAGTATTTT
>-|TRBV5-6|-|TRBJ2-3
CASSAISGYTDTQYF
TGTGCCAGCAGCGCGATTAGCGGATACACAGATACGCAGTATTTT
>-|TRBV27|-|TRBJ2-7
CASSHFMAGGTLSSEQYF
TGTGCCAGCAGCCACTTTATGGCAGGGGGGACCCTAAGTAGCGAGCAGTACTTC
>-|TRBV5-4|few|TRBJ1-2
CASSTPGQQIYGYTF
TGTGCCAGCAGCACCCCGGGACAACAAATCTATGGCTACACCTTC
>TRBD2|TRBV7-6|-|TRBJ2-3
CASSVGTSGSATQYF
TGTGCCAGCAGCGTCGGGACTAGCGGGTCCGCTACGCAGTATTTT
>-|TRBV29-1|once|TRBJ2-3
CSVVGTSSTDTQYF
TGCAGCGTTGTCGGGACATCTAGCACAGATACGCAGTATTTT
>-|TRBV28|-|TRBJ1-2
CASARTPYGYTF
TGTGCCAGCGCTCGGACACCCTATGGCTACACCTTC
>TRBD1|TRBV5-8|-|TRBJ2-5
CASSFDRGETQYF
TGTGCCAGCAGCTTCGACAGGGGAGAGACCCAGTACTTC
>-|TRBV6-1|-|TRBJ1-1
CASSESLNTEAFF
TGTGCCAGCAGTGAAAGCCTGAACACTGAAGCTTTCTTT
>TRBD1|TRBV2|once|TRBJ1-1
CASSNYRQGTEAFF
TGTGCCAGCAGTAATTACAGACAGGGGACTGAAGCTTTCTTT
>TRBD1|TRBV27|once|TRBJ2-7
CASRRGPGGSYEQYF
TGTGCCAGCAGAAGGGGCCCAGGGGGCTCCTACGAGCAGTACTTC
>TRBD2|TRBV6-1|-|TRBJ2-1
CASSEFSGGTYNEQFF
TGTGCCAGCAGCGAATTCAGCGGGGGAACTTACAATGAGCAGTTCTTC
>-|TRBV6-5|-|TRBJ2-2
CASSYSNPGNGELFF
TGTGCCAGCAGTTACTCGAATCCAGGGAACGGGGAGCTGTTTTTT
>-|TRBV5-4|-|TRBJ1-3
CASSAFDSSGNTIYF
TGTGCCAGCAGCGCCTTCGATAGCTCTGGAAACACCATATATTTT
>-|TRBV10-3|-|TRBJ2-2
CAISEKGGDTGELFF
TGTGCCATCAGTGAGAAAGGGGGGGACACCGGGGAGCTGTTTTTT
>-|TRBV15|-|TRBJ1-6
CATSRDPPNSYNSPLHF
TGTGCCACCAGCAGAGATCCCCCCAACTCCTATAATTCACCCCTCCACTTT
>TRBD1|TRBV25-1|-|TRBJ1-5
CASGGTGMKQPQHF
TGTGCCAGCGGGGGGACAGGGATGAAGCAGCCCCAGCATTTT
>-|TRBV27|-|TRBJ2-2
CASSLLDSTGELFF
TGTGCCAGCAGTTTACTCGATAGCACCGGGGAGCTGTTTTTT
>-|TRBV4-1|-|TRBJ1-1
CASSQDNFSNTEAFF
TGCGCCAGCAGCCAAGATAACTTTTCGAACACTGAAGCTTTCTTT
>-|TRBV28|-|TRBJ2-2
CASLRTSNTGELFF
TGTGCCAGCCTCCGGACTTCGAACACCGGGGAGCTGTTTTTT
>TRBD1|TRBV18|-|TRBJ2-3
CASSLLRDRGDTQYF
TGTGCCAGCTCACTGCTCCGGGACAGAGGAGATACGCAGTATTTT
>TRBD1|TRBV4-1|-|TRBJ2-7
CASSQDGGTGEQYF
TGCGCCAGCAGCCAAGATGGGGGGACAGGGGAGCAGTACTTC
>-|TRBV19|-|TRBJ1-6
CASSTSGSPGSSPLHF
TGTGCCAGTAGTACCTCAGGATCGCCGGGGAGTTCACCCCTCCACTTT
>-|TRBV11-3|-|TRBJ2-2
CASSLGYGRELFF
TGTGCCAGCAGCTTAGGGTATGGCCGGGAGCTGTTTTTT
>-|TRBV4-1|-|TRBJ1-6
CASREPTVLNSPLHF
TGCGCCAGCAGGGAACCGACAGTACTTAATTCACCCCTCCACTTT
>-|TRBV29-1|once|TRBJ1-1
CSVRFGNTEAFF
TGCAGCGTGCGGTTCGGGAACACTGAAGCTTTCTTT
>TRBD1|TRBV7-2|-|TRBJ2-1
CASSLNRGLDEQFF
TGTGCCAGCAGCTTAAACAGGGGGCTGGATGAGCAGTTCTTC
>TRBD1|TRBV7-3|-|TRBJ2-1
CASSLKGRSGQPYNEQFF
TGTGCCAGCAGCTTAAAGGGGAGATCGGGACAGCCCTACAATGAGCAGTTCTTC
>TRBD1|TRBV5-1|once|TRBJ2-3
CASSSMRTGSTDTQYF
TGCGCCAGCAGCTCAATGAGGACAGGTTCCACAGATACGCAGTATTTT
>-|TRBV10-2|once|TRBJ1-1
CASSAGSILTEAFF
TGCGCCAGCAGTGCGGGATCGATACTTACTGAAGCTTTCTTT
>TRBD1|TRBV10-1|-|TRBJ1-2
CASSEWRGGDGYTF
TGCGCCAGCAGTGAGTGGAGAGGGGGCGATGGCTACACCTTC
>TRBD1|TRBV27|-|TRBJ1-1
CASSIQGDTEAFF
TGTGCCAGCAGTATACAGGGGGACACTGAAGCTTTCTTT
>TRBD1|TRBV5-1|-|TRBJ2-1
CASSLEGTGNGEQFF
TGCGCCAGCAGCTTGGAGGGGACAGGGAACGGTGAGCAGTTCTTC
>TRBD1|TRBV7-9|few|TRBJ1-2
CASSSGQGAGYTF
TGTGCCAGCAGCTCCGGACAGGGCGCTGGCTACACCTTC
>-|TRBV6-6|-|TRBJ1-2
CASSCGAGKGYTF
TGTGCCAGCAGTTGCGGGGCAGGGAAGGGCTACACCTTC
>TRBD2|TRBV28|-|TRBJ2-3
CASSLSAGGRADTQYF
TGTGCCAGCAGTTTATCGGCGGGGGGTCGTGCAGATACGCAGTATTTT
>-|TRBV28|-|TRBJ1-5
CASSLFASWQPQHF
TGTGCCAGCAGTTTATTCGCAAGCTGGCAGCCCCAGCATTTT
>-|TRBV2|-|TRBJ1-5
CASSLVYSNQPQHF
TGTGCCAGCAGCCTAGTCTATAGCAATCAGCCCCAGCATTTT
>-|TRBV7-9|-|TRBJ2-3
CASSLELVTDTQYF
TGTGCCAGCAGCTTAGAACTAGTGACAGATACGCAGTATTTT
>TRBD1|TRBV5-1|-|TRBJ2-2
CASSRDSYTGELFF
TGCGCCAGCAGCCGGGACAGTTACACCGGGGAGCTGTTTTTT
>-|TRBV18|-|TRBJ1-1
CASSPAAALNTEAFF
TGTGCCAGCTCACCAGCGGCAGCCTTGAACACTGAAGCTTTCTTT
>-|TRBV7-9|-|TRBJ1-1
CASSFLTGGSTEAFF
TGTGCCAGCAGCTTCCTTACCGGCGGGTCCACTGAAGCTTTCTTT
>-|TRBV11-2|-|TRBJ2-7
CASSSYKRGQYF
TGTGCCAGCAGCTCTTATAAACGGGGGCAGTACTTC
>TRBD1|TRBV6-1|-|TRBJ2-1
CASSEAGGWNEQFF
TGTGCCAGCAGTGAGGCAGGGGGATGGAATGAGCAGTTCTTC
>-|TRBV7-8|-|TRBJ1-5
CASSLGHQPQHF
TGTGCCAGCAGCTTGGGACACCAGCCCCAGCATTTT
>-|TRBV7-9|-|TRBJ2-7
CASVGLQSSYEQYF
TGTGCCAGCGTTGGACTCCAGAGCTCCTACGAGCAGTACTTC
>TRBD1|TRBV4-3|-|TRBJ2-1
CASSRGQGPYNEQFF
TGCGCCAGCAGCCGAGGACAGGGACCCTACAATGAGCAGTTCTTC
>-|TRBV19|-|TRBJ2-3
CASSIGWQADTQYF
TGTGCCAGTAGTATAGGTTGGCAGGCAGATACGCAGTATTTT
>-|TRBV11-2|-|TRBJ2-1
CASSFFTGLRYEQFF
TGTGCCAGCAGCTTCTTTACGGGACTCAGGTATGAGCAGTTCTTC